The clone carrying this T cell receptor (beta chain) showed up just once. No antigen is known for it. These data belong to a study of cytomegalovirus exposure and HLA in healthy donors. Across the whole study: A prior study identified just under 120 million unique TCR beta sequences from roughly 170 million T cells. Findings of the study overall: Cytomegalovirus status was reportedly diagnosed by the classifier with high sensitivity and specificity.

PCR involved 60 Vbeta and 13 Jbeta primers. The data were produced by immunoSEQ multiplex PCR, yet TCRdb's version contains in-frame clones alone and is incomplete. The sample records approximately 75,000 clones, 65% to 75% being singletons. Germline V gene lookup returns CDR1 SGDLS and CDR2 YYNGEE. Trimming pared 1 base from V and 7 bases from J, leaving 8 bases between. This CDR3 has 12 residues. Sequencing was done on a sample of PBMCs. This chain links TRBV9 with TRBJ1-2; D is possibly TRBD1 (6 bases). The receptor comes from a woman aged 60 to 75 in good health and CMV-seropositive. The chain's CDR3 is CASSVPGAGYTF. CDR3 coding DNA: TGTGCCAGCAGCGTACCAGGGGCTGGCTACACCTTC. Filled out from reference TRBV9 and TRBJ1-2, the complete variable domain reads DSGVTQTPKHLITATGQRVTLRCSPRSGDLSVYWYQQSLDQGLQFLIQYYNGEERAKGNILERFSAQQFPDLHSELNLSSLELGDSALYFCASSVPGAGYTFGSGTRLTVV.